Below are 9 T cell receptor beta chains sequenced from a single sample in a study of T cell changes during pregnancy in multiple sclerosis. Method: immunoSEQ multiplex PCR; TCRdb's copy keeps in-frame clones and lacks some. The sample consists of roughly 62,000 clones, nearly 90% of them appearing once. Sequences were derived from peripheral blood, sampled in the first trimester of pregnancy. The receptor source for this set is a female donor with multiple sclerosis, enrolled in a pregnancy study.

The CDR3 DNA reads as TGTGCTAGTGCCCTAAGTCAGGGCTCCTACGAGCAGTACTTC. Encoded protein: CASALSQGSYEQYF. The chain has TRBV12-5 and TRBJ2-7; a possible D gene is TRBD1 (5 bases). Per germline, CDR1 LGHNT and CDR2 FRNRAP. The V end lost 7 bases, the J end lost 0 bases, and 13 bases lay between the germline ends. The CDR3 contains 14 residues.

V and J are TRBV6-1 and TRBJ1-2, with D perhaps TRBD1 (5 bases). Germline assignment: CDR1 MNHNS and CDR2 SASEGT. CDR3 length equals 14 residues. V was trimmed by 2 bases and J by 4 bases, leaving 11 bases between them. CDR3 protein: CASSEMGLIYGYTF. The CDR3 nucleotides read TGTGCCAGCAGTGAAATGGGACTGATCTATGGCTACACCTTC.

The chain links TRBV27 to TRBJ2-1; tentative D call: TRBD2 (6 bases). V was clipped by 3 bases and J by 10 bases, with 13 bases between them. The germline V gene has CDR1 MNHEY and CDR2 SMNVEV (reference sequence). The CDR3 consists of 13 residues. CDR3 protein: CASSLSLGLEQFF. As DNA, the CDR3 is TGTGCCAGCAGTTTGTCACTGGGACTCGAGCAGTTCTTC.

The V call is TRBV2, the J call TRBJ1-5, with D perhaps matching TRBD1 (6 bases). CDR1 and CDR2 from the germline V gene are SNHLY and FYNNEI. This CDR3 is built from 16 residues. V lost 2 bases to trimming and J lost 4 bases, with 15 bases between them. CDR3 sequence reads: CASSEQGPGSNQPQHF. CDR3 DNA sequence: TGTGCCAGCAGTGAACAGGGGCCGGGAAGTAATCAGCCCCAGCATTTT.

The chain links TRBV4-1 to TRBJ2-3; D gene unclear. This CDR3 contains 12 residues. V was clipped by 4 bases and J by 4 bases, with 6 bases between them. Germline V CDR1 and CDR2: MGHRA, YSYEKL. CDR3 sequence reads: CASSPSADTQYF. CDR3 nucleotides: TGCGCCAGCAGCCCGTCGGCAGATACGCAGTATTTT.

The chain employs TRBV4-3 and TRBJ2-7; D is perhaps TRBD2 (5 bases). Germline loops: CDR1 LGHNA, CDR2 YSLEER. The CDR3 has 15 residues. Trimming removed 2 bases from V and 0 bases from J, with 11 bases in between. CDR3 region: CASSQLVGSSYEQYF. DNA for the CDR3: TGCGCCAGCAGCCAATTGGTTGGGAGCTCCTACGAGCAGTACTTC.

The DNA for the CDR3 is TGTGCCTGGAGTCTTACTAGCGGGGGGGGGAGCTTGCAGTTCTTC. This codes for CAWSLTSGGGSLQFF. The gene calls are TRBV30 and TRBJ2-1, with TRBD2 matching over 13 bases. V was clipped by 2 bases and J by 12 bases; unmatched bases: 10. CDR3 length: 15 amino acids. Germline V gene data show CDR1 as GTSNPN and CDR2 as SVGIG (reference sequence).

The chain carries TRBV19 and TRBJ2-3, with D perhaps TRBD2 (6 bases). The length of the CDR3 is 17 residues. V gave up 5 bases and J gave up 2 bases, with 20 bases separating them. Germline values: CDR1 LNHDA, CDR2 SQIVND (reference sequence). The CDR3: CASSLGVRRGITDTQYF. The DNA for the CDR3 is TGTGCCAGTAGTCTTGGTGTTAGGCGGGGAATCACAGATACGCAGTATTTT.

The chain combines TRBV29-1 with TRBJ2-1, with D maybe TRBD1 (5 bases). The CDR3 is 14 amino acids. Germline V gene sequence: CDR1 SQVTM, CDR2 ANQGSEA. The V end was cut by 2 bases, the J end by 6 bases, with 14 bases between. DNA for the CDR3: TGCAGCGTTGAATTTTGGGGCCTGGGCAATGAGCAGTTCTTC. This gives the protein CSVEFWGLGNEQFF.